This passage covers 10 T cell receptor beta chains from one sample sequenced in a study of shared clonotypes between healthy human individuals. Some clones are missing from TCRdb's copy, which holds only in-frame ones; the method was immunoSEQ multiplex PCR. The sample has around 95,000 clones, approximately 51% seen once; the top ten hold about 14%. The sequenced sample consisted of PBMCs. Receptor source: a middle-aged woman in good health. Some clones in this sample may be carry-over from other donors' samples.

This clone was detected many times. This chain connects TRBV2 to TRBJ2-5; the match to TRBD2 covers 10 bases. V trimming: 11 bases; J trimming: 4 bases; junction bases outside the gene matches: 4. This CDR3 contains 12 residues. CDR1 and CDR2 (germline): SNHLY, FYNNEI. The CDR3 is CAELAGGETQYF. Here the CDR3 DNA reads TGTGCCGAGTTAGCGGGGGGAGAGACCCAGTACTTC.

V is TRBV4-1 and J is TRBJ1-5; D gene uncertain. CDR3 length: 15 residues. The germline gives CDR1 MGHRA, CDR2 YSYEKL. Trimming stripped 5 bases from V and 2 bases from J, with 13 bases between. The CDR3 here is CASSGRWGGNQPQHF. In DNA form, the CDR3 reads TGCGCCAGCAGCGGGCGGTGGGGTGGCAATCAGCCCCAGCATTTT.

This chain joins TRBV30 and TRBJ2-7; TRBD2 matches at 10 bases. The germline V gene has CDR1 GTSNPN and CDR2 SVGIG (reference sequence). The CDR3 totals 11 residues. In DNA form, the CDR3 reads TGTGTATTGGCTAGCGGGAGCCGGCGGTACTTC. Its protein is CVLASGSRRYF. The complete variable domain, with remaining parts taken from reference TRBV30 and TRBJ2-7, reads SQTIHQWPATLVQPVGSPLSLECTVEGTSNPNLYWYRQAAGRGLQLLFYSVGIGQISSEVPQNLSASRPQDRQFILSSKKLLLSDSGFYLCVLASGSRRYFGPGTRLTVT.

This clone was counted many times. The rearrangement joins TRBV7-9 to TRBJ2-5; 9 positions match TRBD1. Matching the DNA end better, TRBJ2-7 makes the J call doubtful. Germline loops: CDR1 SEHNR, CDR2 FQNEAQ (reference sequence). The CDR3 covers 13 residues. The CDR3: CASSRRQGGEQYF. The CDR3, as DNA: TGTGCCAGCAGCAGGAGACAGGGGGGCGAGCAGTACTTC.

This clone was counted a few times. The V gene is TRBV20-1, the J gene TRBJ2-7; D is uncertain. In germline, CDR1 is DFQATT, CDR2 SNEGSKA (reference sequence). The length of the CDR3 is 11 residues. With 4 bases removed from V and 7 bases from J, the gap between germline ends came to 11 bases. The CDR3 bases are TGCAGTGCTACCCAACCTTATGAGCAGTACTTC. It specifies CSATQPYEQYF.

The rearrangement joins TRBV5-1 to TRBJ2-5, with D possibly matching TRBD1 (6 bases). The J call may be in error: the DNA end matches TRBJ2-7 better. The germline V gene has CDR1 SGHRS and CDR2 YFSETQ. This CDR3 has 14 residues. CDR3 sequence reads: CASSSEGGDYEQYF. CDR3 DNA: TGCGCCAGCAGCTCCGAAGGGGGAGATTACGAGCAGTACTTC.

A note on this clone: A far more abundant clone sits one base away, making this likely a read error. Other nucleotide sequences from this sample produce the same CDR3. This chain links TRBV5-1 with TRBJ2-3, with TRBD1 identical over 7 bases. This CDR3 comprises 15 residues. CDR1 and CDR2 (germline): SGHRS, YFSETQ. The CDR3 nucleotides read TGCGCCAGCAGCTTGTGGGGACAGAGGACAGACACGCAGTATTTT. It is translated as CASSLWGQRTDTQYF.

V usage is TRBV5-1 and J usage is TRBJ2-7; D is unclear. The length of the CDR3 is 13 residues. Germline CDR1 is SGHRS and CDR2 is YFSETQ. V shed 4 bases and J shed 0 bases, with 8 bases lying between them. The CDR3 loop reads CASSPGPSYEQYF. The CDR3 DNA is TGCGCCAGCAGCCCCGGACCCTCCTACGAGCAGTACTTC.

V usage is TRBV28 and J usage is TRBJ2-7, with TRBD1 identical over 8 bases. V lost 3 bases and J lost 0; bases outside the gene matches: 4. Germline CDR1 and CDR2: MDHEN and SYDVKM. CDR3 length: 15 residues. CDR3 DNA sequence: TGTGCCAGCAGTTTGACACAGGGGGGCTCCTACGAGCAGTACTTC. It is translated as CASSLTQGGSYEQYF. Drawing the rest from reference TRBV28 and TRBJ2-7, the complete variable domain is DVKVTQSSRYLVKRTGEKVFLECVQDMDHENMFWYRQDPGLGLRLIYFSYDVKMKEKGDIPEGYSVSREKKERFSLILESASTNQTSMYLCASSLTQGGSYEQYFGPGTRLTVT.

The chain couples TRBV6-4 to TRBJ1-1, with D uncertain. The germline V gene has CDR1 MRHNA and CDR2 SNTAGT. Between the trimmed V and J ends, which lost 3 bases and 2 bases, there was a span of 7 bases. The CDR3 is 13 amino acids. The DNA for the CDR3 is TGTGCCAGCAGTGAGTCGGAAAACACTGAAGCTTTCTTT. Its translation: CASSESENTEAFF.